The rows below give T cell receptor beta chains drawn from one sample of a study of T cells after yellow fever vaccination. TCRdb reprocessed the 5' RACE reads with MiXCR, giving one entry per CDR3 protein. The sample contains roughly 250,000 distinct CDR3 sequences, over 10% of which appear only once. The source was CD4+ T cells sorted from PBMCs, collected 45 days after the yellow fever booster vaccination. Receptors were obtained from a man under 40 who received the YFV17D yellow fever vaccine. CDR3s include the opening cysteine and the closing phenylalanine or tryptophan. The D gene is left open where the match is weak. Rows give clone size only sometimes, using once, few, many, or a class for an expanded clone.

TRBD1,TRBV7-8,TRBJ2-3,many,CASSWTGGADTQYF,TGTGCCAGCAGCTGGACAGGGGGAGCAGATACGCAGTATTTT
NA,TRBV20-1,TRBJ2-7,few,CSARVQGFLYEQYF,TGCAGTGCTAGAGTACAGGGCTTTTTATACGAGCAGTACTTC
TRBD2,TRBV15,TRBJ2-7,few,CATSRGEAGENEQYF,TGTGCCACCAGCAGGGGAGAGGCGGGAGAAAACGAGCAGTACTTC
NA,TRBV6-1,TRBJ1-1,few,CASRDNTLRNTEAFF,TGTGCCAGCAGAGATAATACTCTCCGGAACACTGAAGCTTTCTTT
NA,TRBV6-2/TRBV6-3,TRBJ2-1,NA,CASSRPGAEQFF,TGTGCCAGCAGTCGACCGGGGGCTGAGCAGTTCTTC
TRBD1,TRBV5-5,TRBJ2-7,NA,CASSWTGGFYEQYF,TGTGCCAGCAGCTGGACAGGGGGCTTTTACGAGCAGTACTTC
TRBD2,TRBV6-2/TRBV6-3,TRBJ2-7,few,CASSSGNTYEQYF,TGTGCCAGCAGCAGCGGGAACACCTACGAGCAGTACTTC
NA,TRBV7-2,TRBJ1-1,NA,CASSLAPQRNEAFF,TGTGCCAGCAGCTTAGCGCCGCAGAGAAATGAAGCTTTCTTT
NA,TRBV19,TRBJ1-3,NA,CASSIAGNTIYF,TGTGCCAGTAGTATAGCTGGAAACACCATATATTTT
NA,TRBV20-1,TRBJ2-1,NA,CSARDGRSGNYNEQFF,TGCAGTGCTAGAGATGGCCGTAGCGGCAACTACAATGAGCAGTTCTTC
TRBD1,TRBV12-5,TRBJ2-7,many,CASGPTGGFYEQYF,TGTGCTAGTGGGCCGACAGGGGGCTTCTACGAGCAGTACTTC
NA,TRBV11-2,TRBJ1-3,many,CASSQATGPGNTIYF,TGTGCCAGCAGCCAAGCGACAGGTCCTGGAAACACCATATATTTT
NA,TRBV20-1,TRBJ2-3,few,CSARVVGDWTDTQYF,TGCAGTGCTAGAGTGGTTGGGGATTGGACAGATACGCAGTATTTT
TRBD1,TRBV3-1,TRBJ1-1,NA,CASTETGGRTDEAFF,TGTGCCAGCACCGAAACAGGGGGGAGAACGGACGAGGCTTTCTTT
NA,TRBV29-1,TRBJ2-3,NA,CSAAGFGTDTQYF,TGCAGCGCCGCAGGTTTCGGCACAGATACGCAGTATTTT
NA,TRBV18,TRBJ2-3,NA,CASSPGGLGTDTQYF,TGTGCCAGCTCCCCCGGCGGGCTCGGCACAGATACGCAGTATTTT